The T cell receptor beta chain described here comes from a study of blood T cell repertoires in COVID-19. Authors' processing steps: By means of reference gene primer amplification, nucleated cell counts were estimated. Generated by immunoSEQ multiplex PCR, the TCRdb table keeps only in-frame clones and is missing some. The D gene and trimming were derived from the DNA, and the V and J assignments and clone size from that table. The table lists about 200,000 clones, 80% to 85% of them singletons. Germline V gives CDR1 SGHVS, CDR2 FQNEAQ. This CDR3 contains 20 residues. The ends were cut back, 5 bases at V and 1 base at J, with 28 bases in the middle. Across under 25 US areas, participants ranged in age from about 18 to 100 years. Cohort 3 donors counted as recovered after two negative PCRs, clearance, or resolved symptoms.

The chain is built from TRBV7-8 and TRBJ2-3; TRBD2 might be the D (6 bases). The clonotype comes from a man aged 40-55 years who had recovered from COVID-19. Material: PBMCs or T cells enriched from blood (not recorded which). The CDR3 DNA follows: TGTGCCAGCAGCGAAGAGGGGCAGGGCCTAGAATGGAGGGGCACAGATACGCAGTATTTT. Translated, it gives CASSEEGQGLEWRGTDTQYF.